This T cell receptor beta chain was sequenced in a study of STAT5B mutations in CD4+ large granular lymphocyte leukemia. At the level of the study: Healthy donors showed HLA-associated enrichment of the CDR3 'QG' motif. Study-level results: TRBV06-family usage was enriched in top patient clones (8/27) versus controls (2/35).

On this clone: Antigen specificity is unknown.

CDR3 length: 11 amino acids. Trimming took off 5 bases at V and 5 bases at J, with 4 bases between the two ends. Looked up from germline, CDR1 is ENHRY and CDR2 is SYGVKD. Original processing methods: A productive frequency of 2.59 x 10-5 was the lowest detectable. The repertoire was sequenced with immunoSEQ multiplex PCR; TCRdb's copy has only in-frame clones and lacks some. That table gives V, J and clone size, and the DNA gave D and trimming. The data show 20,000 to 25,000 clones, with approximately 71% seen just once and approximately 4.1% held by the top ten. The rearrangement uses TRBV10-3 and TRBJ2-1; D is undetermined. The TCR sequence derives from a human donor in good health. Sequences were obtained from CD4+ T cells from blood buffy coats. In DNA, the CDR3 is TGTGCCATCAGTAGGGACAATGAGCAGTTCTTC. It is translated as CAISRDNEQFF.